These 24 T cell receptor beta chains came from one sample sequenced in a study of T cell changes during pregnancy in multiple sclerosis. TCRdb keeps only in-frame clones here, not all; method: immunoSEQ multiplex PCR. Of 75,000 to 95,000 clones in the sample, 85% to 95% were seen once. Sequenced here: peripheral blood, sampled before pregnancy. All receptors derive from a female donor with multiple sclerosis, enrolled in a pregnancy study.

This rearrangement joins TRBV29-1 to TRBJ1-1; perhaps TRBD1 as D (5 bases). The V gene lost 3 bases and the J gene lost 1 base, with 15 bases spanning the gap. This CDR3 region has 15 residues. Per germline, CDR1 SQVTM and CDR2 ANQGSEA. The CDR3 region has the DNA TGCAGCGTTGATTTTGAGACAGCACCGAACACTGAAGCTTTCTTT. Translation gives CSVDFETAPNTEAFF.

V is TRBV5-1 and J is TRBJ1-2, with D possibly being TRBD1 (5 bases). V lost 2 bases to trimming and J lost 10 bases, with 9 bases between them. The germline gives CDR1 SGHRS, CDR2 YFSETQ. This CDR3 comprises 11 residues. The DNA for the CDR3 is TGCGCCAGCAGCTTAAGGGGAACCTACACCTTC. This sequence encodes CASSLRGTYTF.

The chain combines TRBV10-1 with TRBJ2-5; D uncertain. V gave up 3 bases and J gave up 5 bases, with 13 bases separating them. The CDR3 spans 14 residues. The germline CDR1 and CDR2 sequences are WNHNN and SYGVQD (reference sequence). CDR3 nucleotides: TGCGCCAGCAGTGACGCCAGGCCGATTGAGACCCAGTACTTC. Its translation: CASSDARPIETQYF.

The CDR3: CASSLGRTSGQNEQYF. DNA of the CDR3: TGCGCCAGCAGCCTGGGACGGACTAGCGGACAGAACGAGCAGTACTTC. V is TRBV5-1 and J is TRBJ2-7; 10 bases fit TRBD2. Germline V gene sequence: CDR1 SGHRS, CDR2 YFSETQ. V lost 4 bases, J lost 5 bases, and 12 bases stayed unmatched. This CDR3 is built from 16 residues. Complete variable domain (other parts from reference TRBV5-1 and TRBJ2-7): KAGVTQTPRYLIKTRGQQVTLSCSPISGHRSVSWYQQTPGQGLQFLFEYFSETQRNKGNFPGRFSGRQFSNSRSEMNVSTLELGDSALYLCASSLGRTSGQNEQYFGPGTRLTVT.

The rearrangement joins TRBV5-1 to TRBJ2-4; 12 positions match TRBD1. The J segment lost 9 bases and the V segment lost 4 bases, leaving 14 bases of the junction unmatched. The germline CDR1 and CDR2 sequences are SGHRS and YFSETQ. The CDR3 sequence is 17 residues long. CDR3 bases: TGCGCCAGCAGCACGGGGACAGGGGGCTCGATGGGGGTCATTCAGTACTTC. Translated, it gives CASSTGTGGSMGVIQYF.

The J gene is TRBJ1-2, the V gene TRBV7-8; D might be TRBD1 (5 bases). With 5 bases removed from V and 4 bases from J, the gap between germline ends came to 11 bases. The CDR3 consists of 13 residues. CDR1 is SGHVS and CDR2 is FQNEAQ in the germline V gene. The CDR3 region has the DNA TGTGCCAGCAGCCACAGGAACCTCTATGGCTACACCTTC. It translates to CASSHRNLYGYTF.

This chain connects TRBV5-4 to TRBJ2-3; TRBD2 agrees at 7 bases. V lost 4 bases to trimming and J lost 4 bases; unmatched junction nucleotides: 12. The CDR3 extends over 16 amino acids. Germline V gene lookup returns CDR1 SGHNT and CDR2 YYREEE (reference sequence). DNA for the CDR3: TGTGCCAGCAGCGTGGGACTACCCGTCGGGTCAGATACGCAGTATTTT. Translated: CASSVGLPVGSDTQYF.

This clone was recorded once. The rearrangement joins TRBV5-1 to TRBJ2-7; 9 positions agree with TRBD2. Germline-derived CDR1 and CDR2 are SGHRS and YFSETQ. This CDR3 has 14 amino acids. After removal of 6 bases from V and 4 bases from J, the junction contained 8 bases not matched to a gene. The CDR3, as DNA: TGCGCCAGCAACGGGGGACTAGCTAATTACGAGCAGTACTTC. Its protein is CASNGGLANYEQYF.

J is TRBJ2-5 and V is TRBV6-5, with TRBD2 as a possible D gene (7 bases). The CDR3 runs 13 residues. In germline, CDR1 is MNHEY, CDR2 SVGAGI. The V end lost 5 bases, the J end lost 6 bases, and 13 bases lay between the germline ends. The CDR3 region has the DNA TGTGCCAGCAGTAAAGGGGGAGGGAAGACCCAGTACTTC. Amino acids: CASSKGGGKTQYF.

The V and J genes are TRBV2 and TRBJ1-1; 7 bases fit TRBD1. The CDR3 length is 13 residues. The germline gives CDR1 SNHLY, CDR2 FYNNEI. V trimming: 8 bases; J trimming: 4 bases; junction bases outside the gene matches: 7. The CDR3 spells CASGTGVSTEAFF. In nucleotides, the CDR3 is TGTGCCAGCGGTACAGGGGTGTCCACTGAAGCTTTCTTT.

The sample holds a few counts of this clone. The genes are TRBV5-1 and TRBJ1-1; D unresolved. V was clipped by 5 bases and J by 0 bases, with 8 bases between them. Germline CDR1 SGHRS, CDR2 YFSETQ. This CDR3 contains 13 residues. The CDR3 loop is CASSYTVNTEAFF. CDR3 DNA sequence: TGCGCCAGCAGTTATACGGTGAACACTGAAGCTTTCTTT. Based on the CDR3 plus reference TRBV5-1 and TRBJ1-1, the full variable domain is KAGVTQTPRYLIKTRGQQVTLSCSPISGHRSVSWYQQTPGQGLQFLFEYFSETQRNKGNFPGRFSGRQFSNSRSEMNVSTLELGDSALYLCASSYTVNTEAFFGQGTRLTVV.

The V and J genes are TRBV5-1 and TRBJ2-7; perhaps TRBD1 as D (6 bases). Trimming left V 1 base short and J 3 bases short, with 17 bases between. The length of the CDR3 is 16 residues. The germline gives CDR1 SGHRS, CDR2 YFSETQ. The CDR3 DNA sequence: TGCGCCAGCAGCTTGACCCCAGGGGCTCCTAACTACGAGCAGTACTTC. Translated: CASSLTPGAPNYEQYF.

The J gene is TRBJ2-2, the V gene TRBV5-5; TRBD1 might be the D (6 bases). The V and J ends lost 4 bases and 2 bases respectively, with 15 bases between them. Germline assignment: CDR1 SGHKS and CDR2 YYEKEE (reference sequence). This CDR3 is 16 amino acids long. This chain's CDR3 is CASSLNPTGNTGELFF. CDR3 nucleotide sequence: TGTGCCAGCAGCCTTAACCCGACAGGAAACACCGGGGAGCTGTTTTTT.

This chain links TRBV4-2 with TRBJ2-2; no firm D call. The V and J ends lost 0 bases and 2 bases respectively, with 4 bases between them. In germline, CDR1 is LGHNA, CDR2 YNFKEQ. The CDR3 spans 14 residues. The CDR3 loop is CASSQDSNTGELFF. CDR3 sequence (DNA): TGTGCCAGCAGCCAAGATAGTAACACCGGGGAGCTGTTTTTT.

The chain employs TRBV2 and TRBJ2-3; 9 bases line up with TRBD1. Germline assignment: CDR1 SNHLY and CDR2 FYNNEI. The trim removed 10 bases at V and 2 bases at J, leaving 10 bases unmatched. The CDR3 has 15 residues. CDR3: CATAKQGAFTDTQYF. In DNA, the CDR3 is TGTGCCACCGCCAAACAGGGGGCGTTCACAGATACGCAGTATTTT.

The rearrangement uses TRBV5-1 and TRBJ1-1; D remains unclear. Germline lookup yields CDR1 SGHRS and CDR2 YFSETQ. Trimming removed 0 bases at V and 2 bases at J, with 5 bases between. CDR3 length: 13 residues. In nucleotides, the CDR3 is TGCGCCAGCAGCTTGGTGAGTAACACTGAAGCTTTCTTT. Protein sequence: CASSLVSNTEAFF.

The V gene is TRBV9, the J gene TRBJ1-1; D gene uncertain. V was shortened by 3 bases and J by 5 bases, with 8 bases between the two germline ends. The V gene's germline CDR1 is SGDLS and CDR2 YYNGEE. The CDR3 runs to 12 residues. This CDR3 reads CASSAAGTEAFF. DNA of the CDR3: TGTGCCAGCAGCGCTGCCGGGACTGAAGCTTTCTTT.

The chain recombines TRBV6-5 with TRBJ2-7; TRBD1 agrees at 10 bases. Trimming removed 6 bases from V and 4 bases from J; junction bases left unmatched: 6. This CDR3 has 14 residues. Germline V lookup: CDR1 MNHEY, CDR2 SVGAGI. Written as DNA, the CDR3 is TGTGCCAGCAGAACGACAGGGGGCCGGTACGAGCAGTACTTC. Translated, it gives CASRTTGGRYEQYF.

J is TRBJ1-5 and V is TRBV7-6, with D unclear. V lost 5 bases and J lost 5, with 13 bases in between. CDR3 size: 14 residues. CDR1 and CDR2 (germline): SGHVS, FNYEAQ. The CDR3 coding sequence is TGTGCCAGCAGCCACAACCCGATTGATCAGCCCCAGCATTTT. This gives the protein CASSHNPIDQPQHF. The entire variable domain, with the rest obtained from reference TRBV7-6 and TRBJ1-5, is as follows: GAGVSQSPRYKVTKRGQDVALRCDPISGHVSLYWYRQALGQGPEFLTYFNYEAQQDKSGLPNDRFSAERPEGSISTLTIQRTEQRDSAMYRCASSHNPIDQPQHFGDGTRLSIL.

V usage is TRBV19 and J usage is TRBJ1-4, with D tentatively TRBD1 (5 bases). The V end lost 7 bases, the J end lost 8 bases, and 20 bases lay between the germline ends. CDR3 size: 15 residues. Germline V lookup: CDR1 LNHDA, CDR2 SQIVND (reference sequence). The DNA of the CDR3 is TGTGCCAGTACCCCTACCGGCAGGGTAGAGGAAAAACTGTTTTTT. As protein: CASTPTGRVEEKLFF.

The count of this clone is one. This CDR3 reads CASSSSGTSQETQYF. CDR3 coding DNA: TGTGCCAGCAGCTCCTCCGGGACTAGCCAAGAGACCCAGTACTTC. V usage is TRBV5-5 and J usage is TRBJ2-5; 8 positions agree with TRBD2. The germline V gene encodes CDR1 SGHKS and CDR2 YYEKEE (reference sequence). V was pared by 3 bases and J by 1 base, with 5 bases of the junction left unmatched. The CDR3 runs 15 residues.

The chain has TRBV7-3 and TRBJ2-2; perhaps TRBD1 as D (5 bases). V was cut by 5 bases and J by 7 bases, with 17 bases left in between. CDR1 is SGHTA and CDR2 is FQGTGA in the germline V gene. The CDR3 has 15 amino acids. As DNA, the CDR3 is TGTGCCAGCAGCCGCGGACACCGTTCTGGCGGGGAGCTGTTTTTT. Translation gives CASSRGHRSGGELFF.

J is TRBJ1-2 and V is TRBV27, with D possibly being TRBD1 (6 bases). CDR3 length: 14 residues. V lost 7 bases, J lost 2 bases, and 14 bases lay in between. Germline assignment: CDR1 MNHEY and CDR2 SMNVEV (reference sequence). The CDR3 is CASKPGGANYGYTF. CDR3 bases: TGTGCCAGCAAACCGGGGGGCGCAAACTATGGCTACACCTTC.

The chain combines TRBV2 with TRBJ2-7; TRBD1 agrees at 7 bases. The CDR3 is 13 residues long. V dropped 6 bases and J dropped 6; count of bases not matched to a gene: 8. Germline V CDR1 and CDR2: SNHLY, FYNNEI. The CDR3 region is CASSLQGSTEQYF. The DNA of the CDR3 is TGTGCCAGCAGCCTACAGGGGTCGACCGAGCAGTACTTC.